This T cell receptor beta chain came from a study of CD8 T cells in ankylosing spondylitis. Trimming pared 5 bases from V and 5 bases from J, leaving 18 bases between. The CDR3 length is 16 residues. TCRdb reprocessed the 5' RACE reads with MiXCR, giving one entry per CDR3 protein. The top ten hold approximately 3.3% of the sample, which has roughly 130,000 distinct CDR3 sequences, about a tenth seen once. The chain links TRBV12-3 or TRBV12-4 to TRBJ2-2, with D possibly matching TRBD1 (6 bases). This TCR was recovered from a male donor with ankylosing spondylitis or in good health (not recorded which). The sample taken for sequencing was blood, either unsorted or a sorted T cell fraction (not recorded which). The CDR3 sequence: CASSRTRGSGTGELFF. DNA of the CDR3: TGTGCCAGCAGTCGAACGAGGGGGAGTGGAACCGGGGAGCTGTTTTTT.